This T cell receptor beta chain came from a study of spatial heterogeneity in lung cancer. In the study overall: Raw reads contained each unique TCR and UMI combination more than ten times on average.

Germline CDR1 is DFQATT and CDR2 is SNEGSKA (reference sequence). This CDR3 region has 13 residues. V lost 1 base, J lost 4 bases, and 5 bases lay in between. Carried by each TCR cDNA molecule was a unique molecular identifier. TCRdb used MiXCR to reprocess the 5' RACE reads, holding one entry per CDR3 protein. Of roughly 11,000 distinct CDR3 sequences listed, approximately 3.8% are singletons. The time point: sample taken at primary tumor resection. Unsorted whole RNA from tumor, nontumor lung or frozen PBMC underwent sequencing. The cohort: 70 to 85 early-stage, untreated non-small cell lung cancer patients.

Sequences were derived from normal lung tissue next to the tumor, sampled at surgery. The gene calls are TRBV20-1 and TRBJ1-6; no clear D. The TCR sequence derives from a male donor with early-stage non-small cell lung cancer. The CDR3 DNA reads TGCAGTGCTAGAGGAGAGTATAATTCACCCCTCCACTTT. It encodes CSARGEYNSPLHF.